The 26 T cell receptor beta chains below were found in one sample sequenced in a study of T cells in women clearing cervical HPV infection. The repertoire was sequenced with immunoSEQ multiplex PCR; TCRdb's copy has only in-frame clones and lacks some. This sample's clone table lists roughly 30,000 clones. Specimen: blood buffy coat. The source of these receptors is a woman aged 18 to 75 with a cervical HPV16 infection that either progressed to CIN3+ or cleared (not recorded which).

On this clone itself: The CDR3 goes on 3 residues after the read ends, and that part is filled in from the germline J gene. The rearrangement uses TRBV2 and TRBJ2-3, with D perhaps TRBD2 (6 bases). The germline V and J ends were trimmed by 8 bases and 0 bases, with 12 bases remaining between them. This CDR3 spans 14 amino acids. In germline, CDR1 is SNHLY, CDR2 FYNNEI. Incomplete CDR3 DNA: TGTGCCAGCGGATTAGCGGCTAGCACAGATACG. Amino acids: CASGLAASTDT. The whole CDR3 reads CASGLAASTDTQYF.

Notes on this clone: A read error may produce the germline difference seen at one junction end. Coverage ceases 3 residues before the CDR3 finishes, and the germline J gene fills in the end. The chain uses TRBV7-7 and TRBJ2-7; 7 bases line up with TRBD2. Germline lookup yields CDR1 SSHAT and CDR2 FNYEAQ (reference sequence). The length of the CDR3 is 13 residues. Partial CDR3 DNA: TGTGCTAGCACCCTCGGGGAGGGAGGCGAG. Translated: CASTLGEGGE. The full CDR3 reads CASTLGEGGEQYF.

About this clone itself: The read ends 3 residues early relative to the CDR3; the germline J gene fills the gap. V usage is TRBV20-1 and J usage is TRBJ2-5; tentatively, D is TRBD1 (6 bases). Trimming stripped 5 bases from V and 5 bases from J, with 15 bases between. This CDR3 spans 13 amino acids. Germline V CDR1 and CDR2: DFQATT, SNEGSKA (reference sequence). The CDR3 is CSAPRTETETQYF. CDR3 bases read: TGCAGTGCTCCACGGACAGAAACGGAGACC.

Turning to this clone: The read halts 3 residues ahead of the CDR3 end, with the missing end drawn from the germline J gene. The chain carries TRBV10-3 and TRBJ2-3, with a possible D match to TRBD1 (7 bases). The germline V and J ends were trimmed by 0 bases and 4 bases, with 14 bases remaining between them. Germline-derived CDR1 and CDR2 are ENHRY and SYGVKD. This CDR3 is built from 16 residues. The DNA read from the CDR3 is TGTGCCATCAGTGAGTCGGCAGGGGGGTTCGCAGATACG. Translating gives CAISESAGGFADT. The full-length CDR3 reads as CAISESAGGFADTQYF.

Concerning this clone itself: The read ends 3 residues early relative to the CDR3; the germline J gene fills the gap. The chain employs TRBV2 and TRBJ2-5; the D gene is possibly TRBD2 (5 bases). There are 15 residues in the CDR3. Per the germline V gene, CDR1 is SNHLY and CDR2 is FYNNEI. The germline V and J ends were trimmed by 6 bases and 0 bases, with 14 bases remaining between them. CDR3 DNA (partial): TGTGCCAGCAGCCCCCCCCGGGGAAACCAAGAGACC. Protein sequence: CASSPPRGNQET. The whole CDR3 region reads CASSPPRGNQETQYF. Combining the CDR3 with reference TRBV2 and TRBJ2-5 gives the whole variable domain EPEVTQTPSHQVTQMGQEVILRCVPISNHLYFYWYRQILGQKVEFLVSFYNNEISEKSEIFDDQFSVERPDGSNFTLKIRSTKLEDSAMYFCASSPPRGNQETQYFGPGTRLLVL.

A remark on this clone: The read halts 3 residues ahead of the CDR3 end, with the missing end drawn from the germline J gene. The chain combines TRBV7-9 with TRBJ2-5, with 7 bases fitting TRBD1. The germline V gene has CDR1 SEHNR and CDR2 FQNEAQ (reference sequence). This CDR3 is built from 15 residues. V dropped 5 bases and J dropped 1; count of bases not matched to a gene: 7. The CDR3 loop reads CASSIGTVLQETQYF. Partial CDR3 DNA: TGTGCCAGCAGCATCGGGACAGTTCTCCAAGAGACC.

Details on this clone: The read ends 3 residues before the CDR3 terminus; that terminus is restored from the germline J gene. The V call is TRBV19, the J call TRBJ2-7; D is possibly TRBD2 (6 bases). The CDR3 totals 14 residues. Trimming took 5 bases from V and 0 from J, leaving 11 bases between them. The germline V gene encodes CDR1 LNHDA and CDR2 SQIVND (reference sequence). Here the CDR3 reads CASSPGGPSYEQYF. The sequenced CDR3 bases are TGTGCCAGTAGTCCAGGAGGGCCCTCCTACGAG.

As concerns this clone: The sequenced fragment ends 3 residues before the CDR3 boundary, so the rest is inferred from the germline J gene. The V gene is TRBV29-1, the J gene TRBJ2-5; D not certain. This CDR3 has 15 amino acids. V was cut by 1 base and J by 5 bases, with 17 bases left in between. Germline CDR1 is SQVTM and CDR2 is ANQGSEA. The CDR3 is CSVEGENRYRETQYF. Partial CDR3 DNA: TGCAGCGTTGAAGGCGAGAACCGCTACCGTGAGACC.

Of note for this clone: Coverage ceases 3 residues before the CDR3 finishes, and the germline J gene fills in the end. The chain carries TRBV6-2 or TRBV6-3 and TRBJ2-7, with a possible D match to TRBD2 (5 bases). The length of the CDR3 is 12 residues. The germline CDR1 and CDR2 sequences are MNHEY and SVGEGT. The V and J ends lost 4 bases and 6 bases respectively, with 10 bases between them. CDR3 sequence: CASSFFGVEQYF. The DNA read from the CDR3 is TGTGCCAGCAGTTTCTTCGGGGTCGAG.

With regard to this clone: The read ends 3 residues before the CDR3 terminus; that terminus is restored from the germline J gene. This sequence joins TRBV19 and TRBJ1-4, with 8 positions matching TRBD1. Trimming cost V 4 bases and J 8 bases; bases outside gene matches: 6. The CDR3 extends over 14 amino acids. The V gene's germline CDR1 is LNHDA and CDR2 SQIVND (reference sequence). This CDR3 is CASSTDRGEEKLFF. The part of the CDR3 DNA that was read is TGTGCCAGTAGTACAGACAGGGGCGAGGAAAAA.

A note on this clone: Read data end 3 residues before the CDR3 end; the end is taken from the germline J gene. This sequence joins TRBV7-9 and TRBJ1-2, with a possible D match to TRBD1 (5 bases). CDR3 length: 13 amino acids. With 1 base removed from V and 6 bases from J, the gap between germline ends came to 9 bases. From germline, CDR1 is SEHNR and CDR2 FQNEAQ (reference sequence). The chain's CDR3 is CASSLGGPDGYTF. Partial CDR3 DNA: TGTGCCAGCAGCTTAGGGGGCCCAGATGGC.

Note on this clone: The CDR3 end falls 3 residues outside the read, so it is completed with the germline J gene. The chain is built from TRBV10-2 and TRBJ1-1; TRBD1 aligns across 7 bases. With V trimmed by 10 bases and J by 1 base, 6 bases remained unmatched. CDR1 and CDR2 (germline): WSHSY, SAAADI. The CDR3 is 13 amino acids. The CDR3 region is CATRQGSNTEAFF. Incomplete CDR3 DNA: TGCGCCACCAGACAGGGATCGAACACTGAA.

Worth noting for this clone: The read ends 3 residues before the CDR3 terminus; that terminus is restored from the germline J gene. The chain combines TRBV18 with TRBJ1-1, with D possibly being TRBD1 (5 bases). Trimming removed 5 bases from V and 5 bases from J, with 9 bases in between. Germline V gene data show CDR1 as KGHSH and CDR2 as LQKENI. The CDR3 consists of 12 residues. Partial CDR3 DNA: TGTGCCAGCTCAGCCCCAGGGACTGAA. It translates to CASSAPGTE. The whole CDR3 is CASSAPGTEAFF.

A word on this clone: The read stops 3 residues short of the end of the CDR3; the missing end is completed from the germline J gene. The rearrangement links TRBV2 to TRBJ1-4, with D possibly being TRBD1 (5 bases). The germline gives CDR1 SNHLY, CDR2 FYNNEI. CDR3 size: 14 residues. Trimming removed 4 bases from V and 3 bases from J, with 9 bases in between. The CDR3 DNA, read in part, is TGTGCCAGCAGTGCCTTGACAGCTAATGAAAAA. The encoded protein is CASSALTANEK. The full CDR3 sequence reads CASSALTANEKLFF.

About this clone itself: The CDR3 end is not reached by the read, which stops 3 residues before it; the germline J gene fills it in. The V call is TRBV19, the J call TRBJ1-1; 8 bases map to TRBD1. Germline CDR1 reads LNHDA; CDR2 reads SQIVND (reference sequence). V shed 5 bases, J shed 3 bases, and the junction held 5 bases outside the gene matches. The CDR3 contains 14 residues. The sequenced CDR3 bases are TGTGCCAGTAGTCCTCAGGGGGCGGACACTGAA. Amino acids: CASSPQGADTE. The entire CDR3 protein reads CASSPQGADTEAFF. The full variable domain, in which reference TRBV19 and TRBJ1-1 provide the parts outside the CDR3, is DGGITQSPKYLFRKEGQNVTLSCEQNLNHDAMYWYRQDPGQGLRLIYYSQIVNDFQKGDIAEGYSVSREKKESFPLTVTSAQKNPTAFYLCASSPQGADTEAFFGQGTRLTVV.

CDR3 DNA, as far as it was read: TGTGCCAGCACAGTCGGACAGGGGGAGACC. Translating it yields CASTVGQGET. The complete CDR3 reads CASTVGQGETQYF. The chain recombines TRBV5-4 with TRBJ2-5; 9 bases align to TRBD1. The read terminates 3 residues ahead of where the CDR3 ends, so the germline J gene completes it. Germline CDR1 reads SGHNT; CDR2 reads YYREEE (reference sequence). CDR3 length: 13 amino acids. The V and J ends lost 6 bases and 5 bases, in that order; junction bases with no gene match: 5.

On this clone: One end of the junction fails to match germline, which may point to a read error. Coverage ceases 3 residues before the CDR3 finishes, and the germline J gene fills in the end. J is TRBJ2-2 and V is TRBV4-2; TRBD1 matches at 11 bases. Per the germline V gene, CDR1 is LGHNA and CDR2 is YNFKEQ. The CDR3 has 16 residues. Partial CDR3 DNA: TGCGCCAGCAGCCAAGGGACAGGGGGGGGTACCGGGGAG. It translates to CASSQGTGGGTGE. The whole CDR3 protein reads CASSQGTGGGTGELFF.

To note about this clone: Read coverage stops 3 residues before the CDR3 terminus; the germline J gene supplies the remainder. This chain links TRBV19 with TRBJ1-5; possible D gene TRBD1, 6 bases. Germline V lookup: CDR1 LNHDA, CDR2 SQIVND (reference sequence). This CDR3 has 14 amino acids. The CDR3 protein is CASSIRAGAEPQHF. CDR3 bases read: TGTGCCAGTAGTATAAGGGCAGGGGCGGAACCC.

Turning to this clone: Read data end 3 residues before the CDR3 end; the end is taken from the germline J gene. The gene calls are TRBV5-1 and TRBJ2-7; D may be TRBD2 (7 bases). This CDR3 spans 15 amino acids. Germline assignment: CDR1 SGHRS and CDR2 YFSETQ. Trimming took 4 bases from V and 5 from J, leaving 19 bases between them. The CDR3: CASSLRGAQLHEQYF. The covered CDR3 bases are TGCGCCAGCAGCCTCCGGGGGGCGCAGCTCCACGAG.

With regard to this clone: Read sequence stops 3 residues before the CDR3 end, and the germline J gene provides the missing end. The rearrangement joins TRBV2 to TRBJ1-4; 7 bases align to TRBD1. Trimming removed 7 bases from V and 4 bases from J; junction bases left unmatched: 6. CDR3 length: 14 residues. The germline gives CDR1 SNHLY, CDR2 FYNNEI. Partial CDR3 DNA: TGTGCCAGCATCAAGGACAGGCGTAATGAAAAA. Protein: CASIKDRRNEK. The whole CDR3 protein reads CASIKDRRNEKLFF.

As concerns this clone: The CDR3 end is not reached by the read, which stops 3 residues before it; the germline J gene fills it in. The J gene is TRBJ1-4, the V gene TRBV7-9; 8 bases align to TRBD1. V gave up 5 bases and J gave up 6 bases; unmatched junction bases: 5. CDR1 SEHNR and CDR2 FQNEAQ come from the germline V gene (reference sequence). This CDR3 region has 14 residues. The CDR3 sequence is CASSHRGIDEKLFF. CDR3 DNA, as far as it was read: TGTGCCAGCAGCCACAGGGGGATTGATGAAAAA.

The part of the CDR3 DNA that was read is TGTGCCAGCAGTAAGCAACCAAATGAAAAA. Translating gives CASSKQPNEK. The complete CDR3 reads CASSKQPNEKLFF. V and J are TRBV6-4 and TRBJ1-4; D remains unclear. The read terminates 3 residues before the CDR3 end, so the remaining end is supplied by the germline J gene. CDR1 is MRHNA, CDR2 SNTAGT, per germline. The CDR3 is 13 residues long. Deletions cut 5 bases from V and 5 bases from J, with 9 bases between.

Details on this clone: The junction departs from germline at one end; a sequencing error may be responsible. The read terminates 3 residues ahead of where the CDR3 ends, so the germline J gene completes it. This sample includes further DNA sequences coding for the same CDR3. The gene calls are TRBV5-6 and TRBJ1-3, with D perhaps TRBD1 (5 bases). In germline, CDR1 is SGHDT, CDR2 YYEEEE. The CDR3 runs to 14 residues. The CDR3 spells CASAQRGPGNTIYF. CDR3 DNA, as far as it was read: TGTGCCAGCGCCCAGAGGGGCCCCGGAAACACG.

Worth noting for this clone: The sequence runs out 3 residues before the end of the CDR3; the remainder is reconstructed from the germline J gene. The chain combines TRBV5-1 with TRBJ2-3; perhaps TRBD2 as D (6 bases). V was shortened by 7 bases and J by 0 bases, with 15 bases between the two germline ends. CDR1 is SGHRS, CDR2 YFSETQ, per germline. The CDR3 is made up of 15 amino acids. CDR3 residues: CASAMGDSSTDTQYF. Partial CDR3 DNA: TGCGCCAGCGCGATGGGGGACTCAAGCACAGATACG.

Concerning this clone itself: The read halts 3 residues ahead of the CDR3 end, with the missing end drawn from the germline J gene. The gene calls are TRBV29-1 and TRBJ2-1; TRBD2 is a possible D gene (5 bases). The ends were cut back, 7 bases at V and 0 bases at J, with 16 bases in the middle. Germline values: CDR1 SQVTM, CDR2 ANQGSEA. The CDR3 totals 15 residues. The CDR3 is CSASSSLSSYNEQFF. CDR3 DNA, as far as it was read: TGCAGCGCCTCATCTAGCCTGAGCTCCTACAATGAG.

The CDR3 spells CASSMTSNYGYTF. The sequenced CDR3 bases are TGTGCCAGTAGTATGACATCTAACTATGGC. V and J are TRBV19 and TRBJ1-2; no definite D call. The read halts 3 residues ahead of the CDR3 end, with the missing end drawn from the germline J gene. V lost 3 bases and J 0 bases, leaving 5 bases between the germline ends. The CDR3 totals 13 residues. In germline, CDR1 is LNHDA, CDR2 SQIVND (reference sequence).